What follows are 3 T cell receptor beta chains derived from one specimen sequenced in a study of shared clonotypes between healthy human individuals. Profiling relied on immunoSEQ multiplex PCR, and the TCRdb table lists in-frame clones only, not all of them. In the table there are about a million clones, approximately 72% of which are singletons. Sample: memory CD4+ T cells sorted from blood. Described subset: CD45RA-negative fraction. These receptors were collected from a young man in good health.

CDR3: CASSRTGASGGSSYNEQFF. DNA of the CDR3: TGTGCCAGCAGCCGAACAGGGGCTAGCGGGGGAAGCTCCTACAATGAGCAGTTCTTC. The V and J genes are TRBV7-2 and TRBJ2-1, with 10 bases that match TRBD2. This CDR3 region has 19 residues. Germline V gene sequence: CDR1 SGHTA, CDR2 FQGNSA. The trim removed 5 bases at V and 0 bases at J, leaving 13 bases unmatched.

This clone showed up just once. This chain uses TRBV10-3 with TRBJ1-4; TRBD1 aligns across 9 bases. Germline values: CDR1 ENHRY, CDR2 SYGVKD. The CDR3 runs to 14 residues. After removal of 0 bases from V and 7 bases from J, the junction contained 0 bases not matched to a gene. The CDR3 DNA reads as TGTGCCATCAGTGAGTCACAGGGGGCTGAAAAACTGTTTTTT. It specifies CAISESQGAEKLFF.

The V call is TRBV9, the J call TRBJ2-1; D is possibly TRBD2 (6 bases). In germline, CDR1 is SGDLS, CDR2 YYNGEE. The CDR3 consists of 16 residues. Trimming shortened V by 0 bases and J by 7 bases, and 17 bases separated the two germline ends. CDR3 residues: CASSVGAGPAGNEQFF. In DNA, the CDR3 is TGTGCCAGCAGCGTAGGGGCGGGGCCGGCAGGGAATGAGCAGTTCTTC.